This entry lists 17 T cell receptor beta chains sequenced from one sample in a study of CD8 T cells in ankylosing spondylitis. MiXCR was run by TCRdb on the 5' RACE reads, yielding one entry per CDR3 protein. The table includes roughly 150,000 distinct CDR3 sequences, just over 9.5% detected once. Sequenced sample: blood, either unsorted or a sorted T cell fraction (not recorded which). The receptors here all came from a female donor with ankylosing spondylitis or in good health (not recorded which).

The V call is TRBV7-2, the J call TRBJ2-2; no reliable D call. V was clipped by 5 bases and J by 7 bases, with 20 bases between them. This CDR3 spans 16 amino acids. In germline, CDR1 is SGHTA, CDR2 FQGNSA. In DNA form, the CDR3 reads TGTGCCAGCAGCGCAAGCCTAATTCAGGATATCGGGGAGCTGTTTTTT. Amino acids: CASSASLIQDIGELFF.

This clonotype appeared a few times. The V and J genes are TRBV20-1 and TRBJ2-2; D unresolved. The CDR3 runs to 13 residues. Germline CDR1 reads DFQATT; CDR2 reads SNEGSKA (reference sequence). V lost 5 bases to trimming and J lost 0 bases, with 7 bases between them. CDR3 nucleotide sequence: TGCAGTGCTTCGGAGTCGAACACCGGGGAGCTGTTTTTT. Amino acid sequence: CSASESNTGELFF.

Only a few counts were recorded for this clonotype. The chain uses TRBV6-2 or TRBV6-3 and TRBJ2-1, with no clear D. With 5 bases removed from V and 5 bases from J, the gap between germline ends came to 7 bases. This CDR3 comprises 12 residues. Germline-derived CDR1 and CDR2 are MNHEY and SVGEGT. The CDR3 nucleotides read TGTGCCAGCAGTGGGCTAAACAATGAGCAGTTCTTC. Encoded protein: CASSGLNNEQFF.

This clonotype was counted between two and nine times. This chain uses TRBV15 with TRBJ2-1, with 9 bases that match TRBD1. From germline, CDR1 is LNHNV and CDR2 YYDKDF (reference sequence). The V gene end was trimmed by 1 base and the J gene end by 5 bases; junction bases not matched to a gene: 6. The CDR3 is 16 amino acids. The CDR3, as DNA: TGTGCCACCAGCAGAGGGAGGGGACAGGGCGACAATGAGCAGTTCTTC. Its translation: CATSRGRGQGDNEQFF. Looking up the rest from reference TRBV15 and TRBJ2-1 gives the full variable domain: DAMVIQNPRYQVTQFGKPVTLSCSQTLNHNVMYWYQQKSSQAPKLLFHYYDKDFNNEADTPDNFQSRRPNTSFCFLDIRSPGLGDTAMYLCATSRGRGQGDNEQFFGPGTRLTVL.

In the case of this clonotype: Given a much more abundant clone one base away, this may be a read error. The chain joins TRBV7-8 to TRBJ2-2; tentative D call: TRBD2 (5 bases). The V gene's germline CDR1 is SGHVS and CDR2 FQNEAQ. V was clipped by 8 bases and J by 6 bases, with 13 bases between them. The CDR3 has 13 residues. The CDR3 region has the DNA TGTGCCAGCGGCCCACCCGGGGCCGGGGAGCTGTTTTTT. Translation gives CASGPPGAGELFF.

The genes are TRBV7-9 and TRBJ1-1; no clear D gene. The CDR3 covers 11 residues. Trimming removed 5 bases at V and 7 bases at J, with 8 bases between. In germline, CDR1 is SEHNR, CDR2 FQNEAQ (reference sequence). CDR3 protein: CASSETFEAFF. CDR3 in DNA: TGTGCCAGCAGCGAGACATTTGAAGCTTTCTTT. Drawing the rest from reference TRBV7-9 and TRBJ1-1, the complete variable domain is DTGVSQNPRHKITKRGQNVTFRCDPISEHNRLYWYRQTLGQGPEFLTYFQNEAQLEKSRLLSDRFSAERPKGSFSTLEIQRTEQGDSAMYLCASSETFEAFFGQGTRLTVV.

This clonotype has ten or more counts. The CDR3 nucleotides read TGCGCCAGCAGCTTGGGGAGCAGCTCCTACAATGAGCAGTTCTTC. It codes for CASSLGSSSYNEQFF. This chain joins TRBV5-1 and TRBJ2-1; D ambiguous. V lost 0 bases and J lost 0, with 7 bases in between. Germline V gene data show CDR1 as SGHRS and CDR2 as YFSETQ. The CDR3 is made up of 15 amino acids.

This clonotype was counted many times. The J gene is TRBJ1-1, the V gene TRBV7-6, with 9 positions matching TRBD1. Germline CDR1 and CDR2: SGHVS and FNYEAQ. This CDR3 spans 17 amino acids. The V gene end was trimmed by 1 base and the J gene end by 11 bases; junction bases not matched to a gene: 17. CDR3 coding DNA: TGTGCCAGCAGCTTAGGGCATGGGGGACAGGGTGATATCAAGGCTTTCTTT. This gives the protein CASSLGHGGQGDIKAFF. Using reference TRBV7-6 and TRBJ1-1 for the parts outside the CDR3, the full variable domain is GAGVSQSPRYKVTKRGQDVALRCDPISGHVSLYWYRQALGQGPEFLTYFNYEAQQDKSGLPNDRFSAERPEGSISTLTIQRTEQRDSAMYRCASSLGHGGQGDIKAFFGQGTRLTVV.

The chain uses TRBV30 and TRBJ2-1; 8 bases map to TRBD1. The CDR3 has 15 residues. From germline, CDR1 is GTSNPN and CDR2 SVGIG (reference sequence). The junction had 5 bases not matched to a gene; V was cut back by 2 bases and J by 2 bases. The CDR3 protein is CAWSLGQGPYNEQFF. CDR3 DNA sequence: TGTGCCTGGAGTCTAGGACAGGGACCCTACAATGAGCAGTTCTTC.

The chain employs TRBV5-1 and TRBJ2-3, with a tentative D call TRBD2 (5 bases). Trimming left V 1 base short and J 4 bases short, with 13 bases between. This CDR3 is built from 15 residues. In germline, CDR1 is SGHRS, CDR2 YFSETQ. The CDR3 nucleotides read TGCGCCAGCAGCTTGTTCGGGAACGGGGCAGATACGCAGTATTTT. This gives the protein CASSLFGNGADTQYF.

This clonotype was detected ten times or more. The chain links TRBV4-3 to TRBJ2-2; the D is unclear. The CDR3 is 15 residues long. With 0 bases removed from V and 4 bases from J, the gap between germline ends came to 9 bases. In germline, CDR1 is LGHNA, CDR2 YSLEER. As DNA, the CDR3 is TGCGCCAGCAGCCAAGATTCAGAATCCACCGGGGAGCTGTTTTTT. This encodes CASSQDSESTGELFF.

This clonotype was found many times. V is TRBV6-2 or TRBV6-3 and J is TRBJ2-3; no clear D. Trimming removed 7 bases at V and 3 bases at J, with 14 bases between. The CDR3 has 14 residues. Germline V lookup: CDR1 MNHEY, CDR2 SVGEGT. The CDR3 sequence: CASTPAMETDTQYF. In DNA form, the CDR3 reads TGTGCCAGCACCCCAGCGATGGAGACAGATACGCAGTATTTT.

This chain links TRBV29-1 with TRBJ1-2, with 7 bases fitting TRBD1. Germline CDR1 reads SQVTM; CDR2 reads ANQGSEA. Trimming took 4 bases from V and 7 from J; bases not matched to a gene: 6. This CDR3 has 12 amino acids. CDR3 nucleotides: TGCAGCGTTGTAGGGGGCGCAGGTGGCTACACCTTC. Translation: CSVVGGAGGYTF.

V usage is TRBV6-2 or TRBV6-3 and J usage is TRBJ2-1; 14 bases agree with TRBD2. The germline gives CDR1 MNHEY, CDR2 SVGEGT. J gave up 4 bases and V 6 bases, and 11 bases lay outside the gene matches. The CDR3 consists of 18 residues. As DNA, the CDR3 is TGTGCCAGCAGCCCGGGACTAGCGGGAGCGAGCCCTTACAATGAGCAGTTCTTC. It translates to CASSPGLAGASPYNEQFF.

V gene TRBV28 combines with J gene TRBJ2-1, with TRBD2 matching 10 bases. Germline trimming cut 2 bases from V and 8 bases from J; bases unmatched to any gene: 15. The CDR3 covers 18 residues. Germline CDR1 reads MDHEN; CDR2 reads SYDVKM. CDR3 sequence: CASSLPPSGSFTVDEQFF. CDR3 DNA sequence: TGTGCCAGCAGTTTACCCCCTAGCGGGAGCTTCACGGTCGATGAGCAGTTCTTC.

This clonotype turned up a few times. The chain links TRBV5-1 to TRBJ1-2; D remains ambiguous. The CDR3 length is 14 residues. V was trimmed by 1 base and J by 7 bases, leaving 14 bases between them. Germline CDR1 and CDR2: SGHRS and YFSETQ. CDR3 DNA sequence: TGCGCCAGCAGCTTGATGGGTTCAGGAAGTGGCTACACCTTC. Translated, it gives CASSLMGSGSGYTF.

There are a few counts of this clonotype. The chain links TRBV4-3 to TRBJ2-1; the D is unclear. The length of the CDR3 is 14 residues. Per germline, CDR1 LGHNA and CDR2 YSLEER. Deletions cut 0 bases from V and 10 bases from J, with 13 bases between. CDR3 sequence (DNA): TGCGCCAGCAGCCAAGATCGTTCGGAGACAGAGCAGTTCTTC. Amino acid sequence: CASSQDRSETEQFF.